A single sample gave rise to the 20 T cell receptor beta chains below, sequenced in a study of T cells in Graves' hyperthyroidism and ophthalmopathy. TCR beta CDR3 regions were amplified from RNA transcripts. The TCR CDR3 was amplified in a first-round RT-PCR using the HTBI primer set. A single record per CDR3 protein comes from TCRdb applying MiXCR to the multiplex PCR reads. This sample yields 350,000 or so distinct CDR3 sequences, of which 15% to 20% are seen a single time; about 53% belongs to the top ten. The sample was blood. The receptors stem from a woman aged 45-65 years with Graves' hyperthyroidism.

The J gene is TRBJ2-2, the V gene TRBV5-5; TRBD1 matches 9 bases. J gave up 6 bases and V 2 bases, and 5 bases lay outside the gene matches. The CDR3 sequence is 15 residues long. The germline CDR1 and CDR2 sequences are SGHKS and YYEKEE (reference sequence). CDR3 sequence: CASSLQGAPAGELFF. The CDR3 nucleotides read TGTGCCAGCAGCTTACAGGGGGCTCCCGCCGGGGAGCTGTTTTTT.

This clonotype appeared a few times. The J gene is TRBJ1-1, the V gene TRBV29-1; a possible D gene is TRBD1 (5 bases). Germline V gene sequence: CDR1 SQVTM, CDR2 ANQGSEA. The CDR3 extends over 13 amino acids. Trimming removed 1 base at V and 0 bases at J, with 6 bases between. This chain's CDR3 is CSVEVGVNTEAFF. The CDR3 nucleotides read TGCAGCGTTGAAGTGGGGGTGAACACTGAAGCTTTCTTT. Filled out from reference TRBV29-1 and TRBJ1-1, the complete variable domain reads SAVISQKPSRDICQRGTSLTIQCQVDSQVTMMFWYRQQPGQSLTLIATANQGSEATYESGFVIDKFPISRPNLTFSTLTVSNMSPEDSSIYLCSVEVGVNTEAFFGQGTRLTVV.

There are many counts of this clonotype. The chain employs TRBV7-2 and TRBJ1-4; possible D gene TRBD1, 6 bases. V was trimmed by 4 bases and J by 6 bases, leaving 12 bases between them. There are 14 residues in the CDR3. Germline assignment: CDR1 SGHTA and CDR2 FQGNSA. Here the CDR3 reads CASSSEGVDEKLFF. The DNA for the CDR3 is TGTGCCAGCAGCTCGGAGGGGGTGGATGAAAAACTGTTTTTT.

The CDR3 sequence: CAWSAKGDRAREQYF. The CDR3, as DNA: TGTGCCTGGAGCGCTAAGGGGGACAGGGCCAGAGAGCAGTACTTC. V is TRBV30 and J is TRBJ2-7; 9 nucleotides match TRBD1. With V trimmed by 3 bases and J by 7 bases, 13 bases remained unmatched. CDR1 and CDR2 from the germline V gene are GTSNPN and SVGIG (reference sequence). This CDR3 spans 15 amino acids.

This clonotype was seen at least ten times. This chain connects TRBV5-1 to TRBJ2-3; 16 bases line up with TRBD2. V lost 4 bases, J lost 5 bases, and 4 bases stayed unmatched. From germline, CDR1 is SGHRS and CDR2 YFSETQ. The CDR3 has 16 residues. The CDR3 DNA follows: TGCGCCAGCAGCGTAGGGACTAGCGGGGGGGTAGATACGCAGTATTTT. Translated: CASSVGTSGGVDTQYF.

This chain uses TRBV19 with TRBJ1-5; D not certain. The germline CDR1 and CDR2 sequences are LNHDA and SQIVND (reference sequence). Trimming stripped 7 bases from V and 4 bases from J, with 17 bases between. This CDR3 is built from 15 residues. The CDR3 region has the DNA TGTGCCAGTACCCTAAGGGCGGGGATGAATCAGCCCCAGCATTTT. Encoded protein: CASTLRAGMNQPQHF.

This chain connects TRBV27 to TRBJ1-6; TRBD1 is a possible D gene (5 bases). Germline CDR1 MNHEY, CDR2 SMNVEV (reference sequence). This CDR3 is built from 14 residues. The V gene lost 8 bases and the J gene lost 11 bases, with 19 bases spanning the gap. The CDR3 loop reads CASSLRDRDPPLHF. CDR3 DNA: TGTGCCAGCTCCCTCCGGGACCGAGATCCACCCCTCCACTTT.

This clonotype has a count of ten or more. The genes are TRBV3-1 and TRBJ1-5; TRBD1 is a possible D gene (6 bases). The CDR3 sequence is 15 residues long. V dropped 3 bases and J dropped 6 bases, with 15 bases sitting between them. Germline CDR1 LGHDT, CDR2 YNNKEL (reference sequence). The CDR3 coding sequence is TGTGCCAGCAGCCAGGGTACAGGGAATGGTCAGCCCCAGCATTTT. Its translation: CASSQGTGNGQPQHF.

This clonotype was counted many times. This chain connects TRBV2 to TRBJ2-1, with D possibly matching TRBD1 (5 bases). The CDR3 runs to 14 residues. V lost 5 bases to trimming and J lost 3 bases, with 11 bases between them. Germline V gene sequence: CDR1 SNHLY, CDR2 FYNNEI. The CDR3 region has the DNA TGTGCCAGCAGTCCGAGACAGTACTACAATGAGCAGTTCTTC. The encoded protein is CASSPRQYYNEQFF.

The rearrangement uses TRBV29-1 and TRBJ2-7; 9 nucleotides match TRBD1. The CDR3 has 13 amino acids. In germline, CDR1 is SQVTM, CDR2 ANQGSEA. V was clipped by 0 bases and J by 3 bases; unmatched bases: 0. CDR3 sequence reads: CSVEEDRGYEQYF. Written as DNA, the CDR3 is TGCAGCGTTGAAGAGGACAGGGGCTACGAGCAGTACTTC.

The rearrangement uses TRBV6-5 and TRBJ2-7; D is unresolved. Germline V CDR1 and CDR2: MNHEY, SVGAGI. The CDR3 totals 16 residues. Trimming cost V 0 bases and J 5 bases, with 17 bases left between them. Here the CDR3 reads CASSYSALGGGNEQYV. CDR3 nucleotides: TGTGCCAGCAGTTACTCGGCCCTCGGTGGTGGGAACGAGCAGTACGTC.

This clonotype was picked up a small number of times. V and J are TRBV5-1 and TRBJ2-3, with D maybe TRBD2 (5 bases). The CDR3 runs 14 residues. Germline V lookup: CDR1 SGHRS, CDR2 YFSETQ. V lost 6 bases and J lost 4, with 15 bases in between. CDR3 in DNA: TGCGCCAGCATGGATGGAGGCCCCGCAGATACGCAGTATTTT. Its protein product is CASMDGGPADTQYF.

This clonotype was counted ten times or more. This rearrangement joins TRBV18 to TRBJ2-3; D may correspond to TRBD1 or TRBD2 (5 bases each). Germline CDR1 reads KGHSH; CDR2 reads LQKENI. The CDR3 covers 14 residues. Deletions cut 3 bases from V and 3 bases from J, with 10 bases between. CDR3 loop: CASSPRGKTDTQYF. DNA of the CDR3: TGTGCCAGCTCACCTCGGGGCAAGACAGATACGCAGTATTTT.

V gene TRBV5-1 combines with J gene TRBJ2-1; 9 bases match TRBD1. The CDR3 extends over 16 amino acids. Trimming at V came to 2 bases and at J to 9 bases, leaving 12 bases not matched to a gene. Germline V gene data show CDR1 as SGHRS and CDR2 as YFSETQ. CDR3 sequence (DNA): TGCGCCAGCAGCTTCCTACAGGGGGCGCGATCAAGTGAGCAGTTCTTC. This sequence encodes CASSFLQGARSSEQFF.

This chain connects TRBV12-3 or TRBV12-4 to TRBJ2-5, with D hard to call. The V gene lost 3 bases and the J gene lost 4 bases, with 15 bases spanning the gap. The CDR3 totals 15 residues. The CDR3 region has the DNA TGTGCCAGCAGTTTGGTTGCTACGAAGTTAGAGACCCAGTACTTC. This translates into CASSLVATKLETQYF.

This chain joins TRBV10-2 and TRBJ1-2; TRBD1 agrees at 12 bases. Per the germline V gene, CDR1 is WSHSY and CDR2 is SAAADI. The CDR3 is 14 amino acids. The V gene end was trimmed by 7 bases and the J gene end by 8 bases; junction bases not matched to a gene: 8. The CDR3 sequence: CASNPGQGALGYTF. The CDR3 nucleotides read TGCGCCAGCAACCCGGGACAGGGGGCACTAGGCTACACCTTC.

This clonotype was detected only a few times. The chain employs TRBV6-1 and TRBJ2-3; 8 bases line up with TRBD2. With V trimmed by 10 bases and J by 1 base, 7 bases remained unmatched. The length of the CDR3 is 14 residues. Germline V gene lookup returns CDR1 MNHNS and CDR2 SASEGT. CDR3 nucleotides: TGTGCCACCTCACTTAGCGGGGGCACAGATACGCAGTATTTT. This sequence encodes CATSLSGGTDTQYF.

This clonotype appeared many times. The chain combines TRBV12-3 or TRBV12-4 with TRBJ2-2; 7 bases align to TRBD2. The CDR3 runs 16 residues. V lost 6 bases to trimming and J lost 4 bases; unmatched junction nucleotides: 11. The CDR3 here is CASRGSREQGTGELFF. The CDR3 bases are TGTGCCAGCAGGGGCTCGCGGGAGCAGGGCACCGGGGAGCTGTTTTTT.

For the CDR3, the DNA is TGTGCCAGCAGCGTATTTGAGGCAGATACGCAGTATTTT. This codes for CASSVFEADTQYF. The V gene is TRBV9, the J gene TRBJ2-3; D gene uncertain. CDR1 SGDLS and CDR2 YYNGEE come from the germline V gene. Trimming stripped 1 base from V and 4 bases from J, with 7 bases between. The CDR3 is 13 residues long.

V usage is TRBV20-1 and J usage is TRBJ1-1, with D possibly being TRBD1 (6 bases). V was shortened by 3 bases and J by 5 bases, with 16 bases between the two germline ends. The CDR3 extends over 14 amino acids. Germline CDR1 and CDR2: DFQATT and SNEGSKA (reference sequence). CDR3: CSASPPGGRTEAFF. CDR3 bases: TGCAGTGCTAGTCCGCCGGGGGGGCGGACTGAAGCTTTCTTT.